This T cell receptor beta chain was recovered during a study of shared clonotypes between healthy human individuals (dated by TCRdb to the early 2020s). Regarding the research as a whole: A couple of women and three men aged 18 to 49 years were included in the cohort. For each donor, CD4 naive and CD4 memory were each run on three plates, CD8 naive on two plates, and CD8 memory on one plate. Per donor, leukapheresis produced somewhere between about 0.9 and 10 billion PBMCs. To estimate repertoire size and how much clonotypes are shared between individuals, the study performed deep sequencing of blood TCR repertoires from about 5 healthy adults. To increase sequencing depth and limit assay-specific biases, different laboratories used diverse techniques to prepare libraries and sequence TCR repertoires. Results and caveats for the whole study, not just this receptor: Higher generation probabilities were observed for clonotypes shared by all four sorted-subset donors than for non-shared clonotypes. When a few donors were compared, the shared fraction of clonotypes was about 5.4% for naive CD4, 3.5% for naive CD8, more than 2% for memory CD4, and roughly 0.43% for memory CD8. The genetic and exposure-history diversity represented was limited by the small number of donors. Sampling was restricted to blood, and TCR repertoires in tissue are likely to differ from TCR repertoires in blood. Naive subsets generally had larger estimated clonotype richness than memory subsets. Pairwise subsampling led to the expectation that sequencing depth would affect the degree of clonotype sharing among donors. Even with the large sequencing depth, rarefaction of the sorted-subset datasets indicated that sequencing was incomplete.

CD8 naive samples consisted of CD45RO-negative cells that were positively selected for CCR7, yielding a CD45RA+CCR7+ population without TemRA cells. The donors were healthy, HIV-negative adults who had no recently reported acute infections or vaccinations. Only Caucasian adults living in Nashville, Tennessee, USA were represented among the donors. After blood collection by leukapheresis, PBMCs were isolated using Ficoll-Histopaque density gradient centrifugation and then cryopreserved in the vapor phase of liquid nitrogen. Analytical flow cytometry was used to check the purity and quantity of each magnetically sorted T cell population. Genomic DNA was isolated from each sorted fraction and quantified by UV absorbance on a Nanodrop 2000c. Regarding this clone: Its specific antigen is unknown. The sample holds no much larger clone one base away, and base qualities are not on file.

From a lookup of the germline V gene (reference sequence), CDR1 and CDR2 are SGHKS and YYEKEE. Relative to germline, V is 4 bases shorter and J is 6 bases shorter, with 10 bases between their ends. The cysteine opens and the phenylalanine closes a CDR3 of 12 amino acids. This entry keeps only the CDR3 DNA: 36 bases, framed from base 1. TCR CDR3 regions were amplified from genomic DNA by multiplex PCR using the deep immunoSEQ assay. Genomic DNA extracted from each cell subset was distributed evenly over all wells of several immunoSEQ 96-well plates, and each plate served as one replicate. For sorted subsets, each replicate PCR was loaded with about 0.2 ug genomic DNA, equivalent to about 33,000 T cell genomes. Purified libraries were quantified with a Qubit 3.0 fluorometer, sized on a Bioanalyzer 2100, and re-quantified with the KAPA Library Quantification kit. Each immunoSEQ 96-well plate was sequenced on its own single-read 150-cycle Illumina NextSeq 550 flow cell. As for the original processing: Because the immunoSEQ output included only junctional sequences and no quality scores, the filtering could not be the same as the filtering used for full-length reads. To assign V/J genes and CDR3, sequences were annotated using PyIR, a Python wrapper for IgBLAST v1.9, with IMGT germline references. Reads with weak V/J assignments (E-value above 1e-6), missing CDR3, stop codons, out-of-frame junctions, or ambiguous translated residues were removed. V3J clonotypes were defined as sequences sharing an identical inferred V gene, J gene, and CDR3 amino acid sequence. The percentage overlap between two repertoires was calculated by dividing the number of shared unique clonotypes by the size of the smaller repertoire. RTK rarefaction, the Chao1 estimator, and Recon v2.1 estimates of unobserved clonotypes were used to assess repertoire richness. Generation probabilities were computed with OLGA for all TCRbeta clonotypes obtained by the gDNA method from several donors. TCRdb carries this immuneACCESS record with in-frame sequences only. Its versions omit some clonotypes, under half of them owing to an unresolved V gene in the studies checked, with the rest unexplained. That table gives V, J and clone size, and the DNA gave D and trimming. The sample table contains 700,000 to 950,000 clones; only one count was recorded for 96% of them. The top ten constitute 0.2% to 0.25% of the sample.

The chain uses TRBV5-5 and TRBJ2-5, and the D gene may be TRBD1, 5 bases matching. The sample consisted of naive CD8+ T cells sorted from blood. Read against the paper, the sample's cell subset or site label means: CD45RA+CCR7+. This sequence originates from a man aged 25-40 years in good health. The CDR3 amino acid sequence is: CASSPRGQTQYF. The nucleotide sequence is TGTGCCAGCAGCCCTAGGGGCCAGACCCAGTACTTC.